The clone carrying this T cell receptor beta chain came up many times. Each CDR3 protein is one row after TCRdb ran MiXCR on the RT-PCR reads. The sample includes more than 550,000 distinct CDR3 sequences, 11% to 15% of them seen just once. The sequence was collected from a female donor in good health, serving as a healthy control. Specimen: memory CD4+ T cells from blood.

CDR3 sequence reads: CAISGDTLSGANVLTF. The CDR3 nucleotides read TGTGCCATCAGTGGGGACACCCTCTCTGGGGCCAACGTCCTGACTTTC. The chain carries TRBV10-3 and TRBJ2-6; possibly TRBD1 for D (6 bases). Germline CDR1 ENHRY, CDR2 SYGVKD. V lost 4 bases and J 0 bases, leaving 10 bases between the germline ends. The CDR3 is made up of 16 amino acids.